This entry lists 16 T cell receptor beta chains sequenced from one sample in a study of T cells expressing NK-cell markers. TCRdb re-called the 5' RACE reads; one entry per CDR3 protein, DNA not given. Recorded here are about 430,000 distinct CDR3 sequences; the top ten clones represent under 1.5%. The sequenced sample was blood T cells: a sorted CD56 or NKG2C T cell subset, CD4+ or CD8+ T cells, or bulk PBMC T cells (not recorded which). These receptors were collected from a woman between 50 and 59 years old in good health.

The chain combines TRBV12-3 or TRBV12-4 with TRBJ2-5. The CDR3 consists of 13 residues. CDR3: CASSLSSKETQYF.

This chain uses TRBV9 with TRBJ1-2; TCRdb reports TRBD1, a call that lacks DNA to check it against. In germline, CDR1 is SGDLS, CDR2 YYNGEE. The CDR3 consists of 16 residues. CDR3 sequence reads: CASSVVGTGSNYGYTF.

V and J are TRBV20-1 and TRBJ2-2; TCRdb returns TRBD2, unconfirmable since there is no DNA. CDR3 length: 14 residues. In germline, CDR1 is DFQATT, CDR2 SNEGSKA (reference sequence). This CDR3 is CSATRLENTGELFF.

This chain joins TRBV4-1 and TRBJ2-5. This CDR3 has 16 residues. CDR1 and CDR2 (germline): MGHRA, YSYEKL. The CDR3 sequence: CASSQVSALLEETQYF.

The CDR3 reads CASSHRETTEAFF. The genes are TRBV5-1 and TRBJ1-1; absent DNA, TCRdb's TRBD1 call cannot be checked. From germline, CDR1 is SGHRS and CDR2 YFSETQ. This CDR3 spans 13 amino acids.

The gene calls are TRBV7-9 and TRBJ1-5; the TCRdb call, TRBD1, lacks DNA for checking. CDR3 size: 17 residues. The germline V gene has CDR1 SEHNR and CDR2 FQNEAQ (reference sequence). CDR3 sequence: CASSLAPGTDRGQPQHF.

The chain joins TRBV7-2 to TRBJ2-6. The CDR3 spans 15 residues. Germline V gene data show CDR1 as SGHTA and CDR2 as FQGNSA. CDR3 residues: CASRGQISGANVLTF. Drawing the rest from reference TRBV7-2 and TRBJ2-6, the complete variable domain is GAGVSQSPSNKVTEKGKDVELRCDPISGHTALYWYRQSLGQGLEFLIYFQGNSAPDKSGLPSDRFSAERTGGSVSTLTIQRTQQEDSAVYLCASRGQISGANVLTFGAGSRLTVL.

The chain employs TRBV11-1 and TRBJ2-4; TCRdb's D call of TRBD1 is untestable without DNA. The CDR3 totals 16 residues. Germline V gene lookup returns CDR1 SGHAT and CDR2 FQDESV (reference sequence). CDR3 region: CASSLDGRGYKNIQYF.

The chain has TRBV29-1 and TRBJ2-1. The CDR3 is made up of 11 amino acids. Germline V gives CDR1 SQVTM, CDR2 ANQGSEA. The CDR3 here is CSVGENFEQFF.

The rearrangement links TRBV5-1 to TRBJ2-4; TCRdb's assignment of TRBD2 cannot be checked, as there is no DNA. Germline assignment: CDR1 SGHRS and CDR2 YFSETQ. CDR3 size: 15 residues. CDR3 in amino acids: CASSLRLAGKNIQYF. Full variable domain (remainder filled in from reference TRBV5-1 and TRBJ2-4): KAGVTQTPRYLIKTRGQQVTLSCSPISGHRSVSWYQQTPGQGLQFLFEYFSETQRNKGNFPGRFSGRQFSNSRSEMNVSTLELGDSALYLCASSLRLAGKNIQYFGAGTRLSVL.

The CDR3 sequence: CASSLESPPLRTEAFF. The chain carries TRBV11-2 and TRBJ1-1; lacking DNA, the TRBD1 call made by TCRdb goes unchecked. The germline V gene encodes CDR1 SGHAT and CDR2 FQNNGV. CDR3 length: 16 amino acids.

The CDR3 protein is CSVTPWAHNEQFF. V gene TRBV29-1 combines with J gene TRBJ2-1. The V gene's germline CDR1 is SQVTM and CDR2 ANQGSEA. The length of the CDR3 is 13 residues.

The chain joins TRBV29-1 to TRBJ2-5. Germline V lookup: CDR1 SQVTM, CDR2 ANQGSEA. The CDR3 covers 12 residues. This CDR3 reads CSVRWIQETQYF.

V and J are TRBV27 and TRBJ2-1. The CDR3 length is 13 residues. Germline CDR1 and CDR2: MNHEY and SMNVEV (reference sequence). CDR3 residues: CASSLYRSEEQFF.

V and J are TRBV11-2 and TRBJ2-5; with no DNA, the TCRdb D assignment of TRBD1 cannot be verified. This CDR3 comprises 14 residues. Germline V gene data show CDR1 as SGHAT and CDR2 as FQNNGV. CDR3 protein: CASSLHGPGKTQYF. The whole variable domain, remainder taken from reference TRBV11-2 and TRBJ2-5, is EAGVAQSPRYKIIEKRQSVAFWCNPISGHATLYWYQQILGQGPKLLIQFQNNGVVDDSQLPKDRFSAERLKGVDSTLKIQPAKLEDSAVYLCASSLHGPGKTQYFGPGTRLLVL.

This chain links TRBV20-1 with TRBJ2-4; lacking DNA, the TRBD2 call made by TCRdb goes unchecked. Germline-derived CDR1 and CDR2 are DFQATT and SNEGSKA (reference sequence). The CDR3 extends over 18 amino acids. The CDR3 is CSARDGSGSTLAKNIQYF.